This TCR beta chain derives from a study of PD-1 blockade in classical Hodgkin lymphoma. Relapse after autologous stem cell transplantation occurred in every patient, and brentuximab vedotin exposure varied. Clones were sequenced by immunoSEQ multiplex PCR, and TCRdb holds only the in-frame ones, with some missing. This sample has approximately 61,000 clones, with 80% to 90% found just once. This CDR3 comprises 17 residues. V was pared by 1 base and J by 2 bases, with 15 bases between. Germline-derived CDR1 and CDR2 are LGHNA and YNFKEQ. The receptor comes from a human donor with classical Hodgkin lymphoma. V is TRBV4-2 and J is TRBJ2-1, with D possibly TRBD1 on 6 matching bases. This sample comprised peripheral blood mononuclear cells (PBMCs), obtained at baseline. The CDR3 DNA reads as TGTGCCAGCAGCCAAGTTAGTGTCCAGGGGCCCTACAATGAGCAGTTCTTC. Its protein product is CASSQVSVQGPYNEQFF.